This section outlines one TCR beta chain sequence together with its context. Its matching antigen is unknown. The sample originates from a study of quantifying T cell responses using KT2 cells. On the study more broadly: TCR alpha and beta constant-region primers primed reverse transcription of RNA. The second PCR ran as a qPCR until a predetermined fluorescence threshold was reached. Study-wide results and limits: At about one KT2 cell per 100,000 PBMC, KT2 sequences were still detected. Very high KT2 spike-in numbers caused saturation in KT2 sequence detection.

The cDNA 3' end received a ligated oligonucleotide with a UMI. First-round PCR used roughly 4 cycles and beta primers RC1.1 and RC1.2 covering TRBC1 and TRBC2. From the second PCR onward, TCR alpha and beta chains were processed separately. A single record per CDR3 protein comes from TCRdb applying MiXCR to the UMI-ligation and nested PCR reads. The table shows tens of thousands of distinct CDR3 sequences, with around 12% occurring only once. Germline trimming cut 6 bases from V and 4 bases from J; bases unmatched to any gene: 6. This CDR3 has 14 residues. The sequencing input was PBMCs spiked with cells of the T cell clone KT2. The genes are TRBV12-3 or TRBV12-4 and TRBJ2-3; TRBD2 aligns across 8 bases. This receptor was identified in a human donor. CDR3 residues: CASSLGLVPDTQYF. As DNA, the CDR3 is TGTGCCAGCAGCCTGGGACTAGTTCCAGATACGCAGTATTTT.